This TCR beta chain is from a study of shared clonotypes between healthy human individuals. Adult Caucasians living in Nashville, Tennessee made up all of the donors. Naive CD45RA+ and memory CD45RA-negative subsets were split from CD4+ cells. Clones were read by immunoSEQ multiplex PCR, and TCRdb kept only the in-frame ones, dropping some. The top ten hold 0.4% to 0.45% of the sample, which has over 1.5 million clones, about 98% seen once. On this clone itself: No antigen is known for it.

Trimming left V 2 bases short and J 3 bases short, with 8 bases between. The CDR3 runs 13 residues. Germline CDR1 and CDR2: SGHRS and YFSETQ. Regarding the study as a whole: In having few donors, the study represented limited genetic and exposure-history diversity. The authors sampled blood alone, and tissue repertoires likely differ.

Source material: naive CD4+ T cells sorted from blood. Noted subset: CD45RA+ positively selected. This TCR was recovered from a man aged 30 to 45 in good health. The chain couples TRBV5-1 to TRBJ1-2, with a weak D call TRBD1 (6 bases). CDR3 residues: CASSFDRYYGYTF. In DNA form, the CDR3 reads TGCGCCAGCAGCTTCGACAGGTACTATGGCTACACCTTC.